This entry is about one T cell receptor beta chain. Using RNA transcripts as the source, TCR beta CDR3 regions were amplified. Carried out on the TCR CDR3, a first-round RT-PCR used the HTBI primer set. Each CDR3 protein gets one entry after TCRdb re-called the multiplex PCR reads with MiXCR. The repertoire holds under 400,000 distinct CDR3 sequences, with more than 20% as singletons. This specimen comes from a study of T cells in Graves' hyperthyroidism and ophthalmopathy. Diagnosis rested on symptoms, serum thyroxine and TRAb, thyroid ultrasound, and orbital computed tomography. Trimming removed 0 bases at V and 1 base at J, with 11 bases between. CDR3 length: 16 amino acids. Per the germline V gene, CDR1 is SGHNT and CDR2 is YENEEA.

This TCR derives from a man aged 45-60 years with Graves' hyperthyroidism. The specimen sequenced was blood. The J gene is TRBJ2-3, the V gene TRBV11-3, with a tentative D call TRBD1 (5 bases). The CDR3 coding sequence is TGTGCCAGCAGCTTAGAACCAGGGCTGGGCACAGATACGCAGTATTTT. Translation gives CASSLEPGLGTDTQYF.